Shown below are 4 T cell receptor beta chains from a single sample sequenced in a study of T cell responses to AZD1222 COVID-19 vaccine. Measured with immunoSEQ multiplex PCR; TCRdb has only the in-frame clones, and not every one. The sample has fewer than 120,000 clones, 80% to 95% seen once. This specimen was peripheral blood, taken 28 days after the second AZD1222 dose. These receptors were collected from an adult who received the AZD1222 COVID-19 vaccine.

V gene TRBV18 combines with J gene TRBJ2-1; 10 bases fit TRBD2. CDR1 and CDR2 from the germline V gene are KGHSH and LQKENI. V shed 3 bases and J 5 bases; nucleotides not matched to a gene: 4. CDR3 length: 15 amino acids. Here the CDR3 reads CASSPSGGRHNEQFF. In DNA form, the CDR3 reads TGTGCCAGCTCACCTAGCGGGGGGCGGCACAATGAGCAGTTCTTC. The entire variable domain, with the rest obtained from reference TRBV18 and TRBJ2-1, is as follows: NAGVMQNPRHLVRRRGQEARLRCSPMKGHSHVYWYRQLPEEGLKFMVYLQKENIIDESGMPKERFSAEFPKEGPSILRIQQVVRGDSAAYFCASSPSGGRHNEQFFGPGTRLTVL.

The rearrangement links TRBV7-2 to TRBJ2-7; D is unclear. Trimming took off 3 bases at V and 0 bases at J, with 3 bases between the two ends. The CDR3 length is 12 residues. Germline values: CDR1 SGHTA, CDR2 FQGNSA. The CDR3 spells CASSFSSYEQYF. CDR3 nucleotide sequence: TGTGCCAGCAGCTTCAGCTCCTACGAGCAGTACTTC.

The chain carries TRBV29-1 and TRBJ2-7; 10 bases agree with TRBD1. Germline assignment: CDR1 SQVTM and CDR2 ANQGSEA. This CDR3 has 14 residues. Losses at the gene ends were 1 base for V and 3 bases for J; bases not matched to a gene: 3. The CDR3 spells CSVEVGTGDYEQYF. CDR3 DNA sequence: TGCAGCGTTGAAGTCGGGACAGGGGACTACGAGCAGTACTTC.

The chain is built from TRBV5-1 and TRBJ2-1; TRBD1 agrees at 8 bases. This CDR3 has 15 residues. J lost 4 bases, V lost 7 bases, and 10 bases had no gene match. Germline V gene data show CDR1 as SGHRS and CDR2 as YFSETQ. In nucleotides, the CDR3 is TGCGCCAGCGCCCTTTCGACAGGGGAGTACAATGAGCAGTTCTTC. The encoded protein is CASALSTGEYNEQFF.